The clone carrying this T cell receptor beta chain turned up a few times. The antigen is unknown. This entry comes from a study of blood T cell dynamics during melanoma immunotherapy. Study summary: Patients with metastatic melanoma got pembrolizumab or nivolumab-ipilimumab as first-line care.

Looked up from germline, CDR1 is MNHEY and CDR2 is SMNVEV (reference sequence). CDR3 length: 16 residues. The V gene lost 0 bases and the J gene lost 4 bases, with 16 bases spanning the gap. Regarding time point: week 3, after first cycle of checkpoint inhibitor. Patients had no prior systemic cancer treatment, immunosuppressants or other active cancers. Findings and limits, study-wide: PBMC repertoires of eventual disease-control patients split at W3 into clonality or diversity gains.

Profiled with immunoSEQ multiplex PCR; TCRdb holds only in-frame clones, not every one. The sample carries some 20,000 clones, 70% to 90% recorded once. V and J are TRBV27 and TRBJ2-7, with D perhaps assigned TRBD1 or TRBD2 (6 bases each). The clonotype was recovered from a human donor with melanoma. Sample: blood, taken from a patient treated with checkpoint blockade. The chain's CDR3 is CASSLSSVRGRYEQYF. In nucleotides, the CDR3 is TGTGCCAGCAGTTTATCGAGTGTTCGGGGGCGGTACGAGCAGTACTTC.